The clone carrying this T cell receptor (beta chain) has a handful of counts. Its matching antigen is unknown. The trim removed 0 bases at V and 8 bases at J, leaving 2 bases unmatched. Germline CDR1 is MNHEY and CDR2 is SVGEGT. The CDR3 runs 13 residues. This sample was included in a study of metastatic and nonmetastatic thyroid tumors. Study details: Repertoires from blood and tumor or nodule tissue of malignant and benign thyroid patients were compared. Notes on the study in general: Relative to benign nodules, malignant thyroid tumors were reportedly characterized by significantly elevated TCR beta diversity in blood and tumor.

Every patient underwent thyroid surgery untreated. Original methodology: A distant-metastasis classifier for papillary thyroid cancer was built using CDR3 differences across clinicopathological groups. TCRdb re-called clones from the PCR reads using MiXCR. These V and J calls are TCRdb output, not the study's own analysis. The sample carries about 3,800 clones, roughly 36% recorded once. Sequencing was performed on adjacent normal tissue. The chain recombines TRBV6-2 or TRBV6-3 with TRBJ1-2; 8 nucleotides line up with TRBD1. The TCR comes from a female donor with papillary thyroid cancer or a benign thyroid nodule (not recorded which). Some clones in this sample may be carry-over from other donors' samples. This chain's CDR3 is CASSYSTGVGYTF. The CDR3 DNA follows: TGTGCCAGCAGTTACTCGACAGGGGTAGGCTACACCTTC.